This passage covers 15 T cell receptor beta chains from one sample sequenced in a study of tumor and adjacent non-tumor tissue in lung cancer (dated by TCRdb to the late 2010s). Library method: multiplex PCR. Instrument used: Illumina HiSeq 2500. TCRbeta libraries were built by three rounds of nested PCR using primers (Table S4), following protocols modified from ARM-PCR. TCRdb handled the public reads itself, with Q25 trimming in fastp and clone calling in MiXCR, and kept productive beta chains. Identical CDR3 proteins give one entry, which carries the most common genes and DNA. Across this sample there are roughly 67,000 distinct CDR3 sequences, with 76% seen only once. The ten top clones hold around 45% of the sample. Bulk unsorted tissue served as the source for RNA extraction, and RNA quality was assessed using a NanoDrop ND-1000 and an Agilent 2100. Normal lung samples were distant non-tumor tissue taken more than 3 cm from the tumor edge.

The sample consisted of distant non-tumor lung tissue. The receptors shown here come from a man aged 60 to 69 with non-small cell lung cancer.

A note on this clonotype: The junction does not match germline at one end; this may be a read error. The chain recombines TRBV28 with TRBJ2-2, with 7 positions matching TRBD1. The length of the CDR3 is 13 residues. Germline CDR1 MDHEN, CDR2 SYDVKM. CDR3 bases: TGTACCAGCAGTCTGACAGGGATCGGGGAGCTGTTATTT. Translating gives CTSSLTGIGELLF.

As to this clonotype: The germline gene is not matched at one end of the junction; a read error may be the cause. This sequence joins TRBV11-3 and TRBJ2-3; 10 positions match TRBD2. The length of the CDR3 is 14 residues. From germline, CDR1 is SGHNT and CDR2 YENEEA. CDR3 sequence: CASSWTSGADTHYF. The CDR3 nucleotides read TGTGCCAGTAGCTGGACTAGCGGCGCAGATACGCATTATTTT.

In this sample, this clonotype turned up once. One junction end does not reproduce the germline sequence, and a read error may be involved. J is TRBJ1-2 and V is TRBV7-9; D is ambiguous. Germline CDR1 reads SEHNR; CDR2 reads FQNEAQ (reference sequence). The CDR3 spans 13 residues. The CDR3 coding sequence is TGTGCCAGCAACTTAGAAGGAGACTATGGCTACACTTTC. It is translated as CASNLEGDYGYTF.

The gene calls are TRBV29-1 and TRBJ2-1, with a possible D match to TRBD1 (5 bases). V was pared by 5 bases and J by 7 bases, with 21 bases between. CDR3 size: 15 residues. Germline V gene lookup returns CDR1 SQVTM and CDR2 ANQGSEA. CDR3 DNA sequence: TGCAGCGTTCCACAATTAGTGGGATCAGGGAATGAGCAGTTCTTC. Its translation is CSVPQLVGSGNEQFF.

A word on this clonotype: Germline and junction disagree at one end, which may indicate a read error. CDR3 loop: CRVKVSSSGANVLAF. Written as DNA, the CDR3 is TGCAGAGTGAAGGTTTCTAGTTCGGGGGCCAACGTCCTGGCTTTC. This chain uses TRBV29-1 with TRBJ2-6; D is possibly TRBD1 or TRBD2 (6 bases each). From germline, CDR1 is SQVTM and CDR2 ANQGSEA. The CDR3 consists of 15 residues.

To note about this clonotype: The germline gene is not matched at one end of the junction; a read error may be the cause. The V call is TRBV7-8, the J call TRBJ1-1; D is possibly TRBD1 (5 bases). The CDR3 has 15 amino acids. CDR1 is SGHVS, CDR2 FQNEAQ, per germline. The CDR3 DNA reads as TGTGCCAGCAGTTTAGTCGAGGCGGGGGGGACTGAAGCTTTCTTT. Encoded protein: CASSLVEAGGTEAFF.

The genes are TRBV6-1 and TRBJ1-1; D uncertain. There are 16 residues in the CDR3. In germline, CDR1 is MNHNS, CDR2 SASEGT. Between the trimmed V and J ends, which lost 2 bases and 5 bases, there was a span of 18 bases. The CDR3 region has the DNA TGTGCCAGCAGTGAACAATTGTTCGAGATGGGGACTGAAGCTTTCTTT. Translation gives CASSEQLFEMGTEAFF.

Details on this clonotype: Compared with germline, one end of the junction differs, possibly owing to a read error. V usage is TRBV29-1 and J usage is TRBJ2-5, with TRBD1 matching 7 bases. The CDR3 length is 12 residues. The germline CDR1 and CDR2 sequences are SQVTM and ANQGSEA. As DNA, the CDR3 is TGCAGCGTCCAGGGGGTACTAGAGACCCATTACTTC. Amino acid sequence: CSVQGVLETHYF.

As to this clonotype: A read error may account for a junction end that differs from germline. The V call is TRBV28, the J call TRBJ2-1; D may be TRBD2 (6 bases). Per the germline V gene, CDR1 is MDHEN and CDR2 is SYDVKM. There are 14 residues in the CDR3. The CDR3: CASEGTTSYNEQFF. The CDR3 DNA reads TGTGCCTCGGAGGGAACAACAAGCTACAATGAGCAGTTCTTT.

The count of this clonotype is one. The chain employs TRBV5-1 and TRBJ2-7; TRBD1 is a possible D gene (5 bases). Germline values: CDR1 SGHRS, CDR2 YFSETQ. V lost 4 bases and J 4 bases, leaving 12 bases between the germline ends. The CDR3 is 13 residues long. Here the CDR3 DNA reads TGCGCCAGCAGCCGGAAAGGGGTGTACGAGCAGTACTTC. Its protein product is CASSRKGVYEQYF.

This clonotype has ten or more counts. This rearrangement joins TRBV20-1 to TRBJ2-3; maybe TRBD2 (6 bases). Germline CDR1 is DFQATT and CDR2 is SNEGSKA (reference sequence). The ends were cut back, 5 bases at V and 1 base at J, with 13 bases in the middle. The CDR3 consists of 14 residues. CDR3 in amino acids: CSADGSMGTDTQYF. CDR3 in DNA: TGCAGTGCTGACGGGAGTATGGGCACAGATACGCAGTATTTT.

The chain couples TRBV19 to TRBJ1-5; D is possibly TRBD1 (5 bases). The V gene's germline CDR1 is LNHDA and CDR2 SQIVND (reference sequence). The CDR3 loop spans 15 amino acids. Trimming pared 5 bases from V and 1 base from J, leaving 12 bases between. DNA of the CDR3: TGTGCCAGTAGTTGTGGGACGGCGAGCAATCAGCCCCAGCATTTT. Amino acids: CASSCGTASNQPQHF.

This rearrangement joins TRBV28 to TRBJ2-1; D may be TRBD2 (5 bases). The germline V gene encodes CDR1 MDHEN and CDR2 SYDVKM. Trimming took 5 bases from V and 12 from J, leaving 20 bases between them. The CDR3 runs 14 residues. The CDR3 DNA is TGTGCCAGCAGTCCTAGCCGTGCCTACAACGGGCAGTTCTTC. Its protein product is CASSPSRAYNGQFF.

The CDR3, as DNA: TGTGCCAGCAGTTACTCTCAGAAGGACGGGGAAAAACTGTTTTTT. Amino acid sequence: CASSYSQKDGEKLFF. This chain joins TRBV6-2 or TRBV6-3 and TRBJ1-4; D unclear. The CDR3 length is 15 residues. Trimming stripped 0 bases from V and 8 bases from J, with 13 bases between. In germline, CDR1 is MNHEY, CDR2 SVGEGT.

For this clonotype: The junction departs from germline at one end; a sequencing error may be responsible. This chain joins TRBV12-3 or TRBV12-4 and TRBJ2-3, with 12 bases fitting TRBD1. The CDR3 sequence is 23 residues long. CDR3 sequence reads: CASSSDPTGQGARGYWSTDTQYF. Here the CDR3 DNA reads TGTGCCAGCAGTTCGGATCCCACGGGACAGGGGGCGCGCGGATATTGGAGCACAGATACGCAGTACTTT.